The 12 T cell receptor beta chains reported below all come from one sample, sequenced in a study of HIV-infected patients and healthy controls. TCRdb passed the 5' RACE reads through MiXCR, listing each CDR3 protein once. The table lists some 20,000 distinct CDR3 sequences, about 19% of them singletons. Sequencing was carried out using CD8+ T cells from blood. All receptors derive from a human donor in good health.

This chain joins TRBV6-2 or TRBV6-3 and TRBJ1-1; unclear D gene. This CDR3 has 15 amino acids. V was cut by 0 bases and J by 1 base, with 9 bases left in between. Germline values: CDR1 MNHEY, CDR2 SVGEGT. CDR3 sequence (DNA): TGTGCCAGCAGTTACTCGGGCTTACCGAACACTGAAGCTTTCTTT. Protein: CASSYSGLPNTEAFF.

This clonotype was seen at least ten times. The V gene is TRBV6-6, the J gene TRBJ1-1; TRBD1 might be the D (5 bases). Trimming shortened V by 8 bases and J by 0 bases, and 10 bases separated the two germline ends. Germline V gives CDR1 MNHNY, CDR2 SVGAGI (reference sequence). This CDR3 is 13 amino acids long. This CDR3 reads CASLTGMNTEAFF. For the CDR3, the DNA is TGTGCCAGCCTTACAGGAATGAACACTGAAGCTTTCTTT.

This clonotype was observed many times. The V call is TRBV6-5, the J call TRBJ1-1; D ambiguous. The CDR3 runs 14 residues. Trimming pared 0 bases from V and 3 bases from J, leaving 8 bases between. Looked up from germline, CDR1 is MNHEY and CDR2 is SVGAGI. The CDR3 loop reads CASSYSTADTEAFF. CDR3 nucleotides: TGTGCCAGCAGTTACTCGACGGCGGACACTGAAGCTTTCTTT.

This clonotype was found a few times. The chain employs TRBV6-5 and TRBJ2-1; 7 bases match TRBD2. V gave up 2 bases and J gave up 7 bases; unmatched junction bases: 8. Germline V gene sequence: CDR1 MNHEY, CDR2 SVGAGI. The length of the CDR3 is 15 residues. The CDR3 nucleotides read TGTGCCAGCAGTTACGGGTGGGAGGGCCAAAATGAGCAGTTCTTC. It specifies CASSYGWEGQNEQFF.

This clonotype was recorded many times. The J gene is TRBJ2-1, the V gene TRBV27, with 8 positions matching TRBD1. Germline assignment: CDR1 MNHEY and CDR2 SMNVEV (reference sequence). Trimming at V came to 0 bases and at J to 7 bases, leaving 8 bases not matched to a gene. CDR3 length: 16 residues. The CDR3 DNA reads as TGTGCCAGCAGTTTATCGAGGGGCCGACAGGGGAATGAGCAGTTCTTC. Its protein is CASSLSRGRQGNEQFF.

This chain links TRBV11-3 with TRBJ2-1, with D perhaps being TRBD1 or TRBD2 (6 bases each). The CDR3 loop spans 15 amino acids. The germline V and J ends were trimmed by 6 bases and 9 bases, with 21 bases remaining between them. Germline V CDR1 and CDR2: SGHNT, YENEEA. CDR3 DNA sequence: TGTGCCAGCAGTTCCCGCTACAGGGCCGGGGGTGAGCAGTTCTTC. Protein: CASSSRYRAGGEQFF. The full variable domain, its missing parts supplied by reference TRBV11-3 and TRBJ2-1, is EAGVVQSPRYKIIEKKQPVAFWCNPISGHNTLYWYLQNLGQGPELLIRYENEEAVDDSQLPKDRFSAERLKGVDSTLKIQPAELGDSAVYLCASSSRYRAGGEQFFGPGTRLTVL.

The V and J genes are TRBV12-3 or TRBV12-4 and TRBJ1-5, with D maybe TRBD1 (5 bases). V was shortened by 6 bases and J by 5 bases, with 8 bases between the two germline ends. The CDR3 consists of 12 residues. The chain's CDR3 is CASRQGDQPQHF. The CDR3 DNA is TGTGCCAGCAGGCAGGGTGATCAGCCCCAGCATTTT.

This clonotype was seen a handful of times. This chain joins TRBV3-1 and TRBJ2-1, with 9 bases fitting TRBD1. The CDR3 loop spans 16 amino acids. Looked up from germline, CDR1 is LGHDT and CDR2 is YNNKEL (reference sequence). The V and J ends lost 0 bases and 6 bases, in that order; junction bases with no gene match: 6. The CDR3 protein is CASSQDYGTGINEQFF. The CDR3 coding sequence is TGTGCCAGCAGCCAAGATTACGGGACAGGGATCAATGAGCAGTTCTTC.

V is TRBV19 and J is TRBJ1-6; D ambiguous. The germline gives CDR1 LNHDA, CDR2 SQIVND (reference sequence). V was cut by 3 bases and J by 6 bases, with 3 bases left in between. This CDR3 is built from 12 residues. CDR3 residues: CASSIGNSPLHF. The DNA of the CDR3 is TGTGCCAGTAGTATTGGTAATTCACCCCTCCACTTT.

The chain is built from TRBV11-2 and TRBJ2-1, with D tentatively TRBD1 (6 bases). CDR3 length: 15 amino acids. V lost 3 bases and J lost 4, with 13 bases in between. Germline V lookup: CDR1 SGHAT, CDR2 FQNNGV. In DNA, the CDR3 is TGTGCCAGCAGCTTCACGCCAGGGGAATACAATGAGCAGTTCTTC. This codes for CASSFTPGEYNEQFF.

The rearrangement uses TRBV3-1 and TRBJ2-7; 9 positions agree with TRBD1. The CDR3 contains 17 residues. The V gene's germline CDR1 is LGHDT and CDR2 YNNKEL (reference sequence). The ends lost 0 bases at V and 1 base at J; junction bases unmatched: 7. The CDR3 nucleotides are TGTGCCAGCAGCCAAGATATGTGGGACAGGGTTTCCTACGAGCAGTACTTC. As protein: CASSQDMWDRVSYEQYF.

The V call is TRBV13, the J call TRBJ2-7; D unclear. Per the germline V gene, CDR1 is PRHDT and CDR2 is FYEKMQ (reference sequence). The ends were cut back, 2 bases at V and 6 bases at J, with 8 bases in the middle. The CDR3 spans 12 residues. The CDR3 loop is CASSLSSSEQYF. The CDR3 region has the DNA TGTGCCAGCAGCTTAAGCTCTAGCGAGCAGTACTTC.